This T cell receptor (beta chain) was retrieved from a study of control samples from healthy donors and cancer patients. Per the germline V gene, CDR1 is LGHDT and CDR2 is YNNKEL (reference sequence). CDR3 length equals 18 residues. Trimming removed 5 bases at V and 8 bases at J, with 30 bases between. Sequencing was performed with immunoSEQ multiplex PCR; in TCRdb, only in-frame clones are kept and a portion is missing. The top ten clones hold under 8.5% of a sample with about 110,000 clones, around four fifths of them seen once. Notes on this clone: The same CDR3 also results from other DNA sequences found in this sample.

This clonotype originated in a man aged 18 to 35 in good health. J is TRBJ1-2 and V is TRBV3-1 (or the pseudogene TRBV3-2); the D gene is possibly TRBD1 (6 bases). Sequences were obtained from blood. CDR3 bases: TGTGCCAGCAGCAGACAGTACCCCGGGGGGCAAAGAGGGGGGGGCTACACCTTC. This encodes CASSRQYPGGQRGGGYTF.